There are a few counts of the clone carrying this T cell receptor (beta chain). Method: immunoSEQ multiplex PCR; TCRdb's copy keeps in-frame clones and lacks some. The repertoire includes some 230,000 clones, roughly 80% of them detected once, and about 1.3% sits in the top ten. This sample was included in a study of blood T cell repertoires in COVID-19. The wider study: T cells, B-cell-depleted T cells, or PBMCs supplied cDNA or gDNA.

Trimming stripped 1 base from V and 3 bases from J, with 10 bases between. CDR1 and CDR2 (germline): MDHEN, SYDVKM. CDR3 length: 15 residues. The chain is built from TRBV28 and TRBJ1-3; D is possibly TRBD1 (6 bases). The clonotype comes from a woman aged 40 to 49 with acute COVID-19. The specimen sequenced was PBMCs or T cells enriched from blood (not recorded which). CDR3 DNA: TGTGCCAGCAGTTTATTGGGGGCTGATGGAAACACCATATATTTT. Amino acid sequence: CASSLLGADGNTIYF.